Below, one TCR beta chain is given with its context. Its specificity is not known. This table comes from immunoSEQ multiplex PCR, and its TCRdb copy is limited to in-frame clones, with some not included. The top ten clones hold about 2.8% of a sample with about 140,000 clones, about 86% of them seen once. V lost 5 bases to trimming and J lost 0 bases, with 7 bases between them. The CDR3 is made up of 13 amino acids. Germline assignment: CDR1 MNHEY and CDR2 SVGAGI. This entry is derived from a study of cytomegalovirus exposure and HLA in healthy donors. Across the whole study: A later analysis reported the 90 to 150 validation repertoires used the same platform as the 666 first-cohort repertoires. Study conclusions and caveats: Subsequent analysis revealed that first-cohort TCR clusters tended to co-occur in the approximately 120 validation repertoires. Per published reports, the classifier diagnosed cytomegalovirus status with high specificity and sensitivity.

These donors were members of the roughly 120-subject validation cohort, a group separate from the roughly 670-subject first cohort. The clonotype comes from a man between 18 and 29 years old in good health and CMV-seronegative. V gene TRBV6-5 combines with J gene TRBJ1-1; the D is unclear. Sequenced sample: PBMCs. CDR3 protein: CASSPKLNTEAFF. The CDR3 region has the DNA TGTGCCAGCAGTCCTAAATTGAACACTGAAGCTTTCTTT.